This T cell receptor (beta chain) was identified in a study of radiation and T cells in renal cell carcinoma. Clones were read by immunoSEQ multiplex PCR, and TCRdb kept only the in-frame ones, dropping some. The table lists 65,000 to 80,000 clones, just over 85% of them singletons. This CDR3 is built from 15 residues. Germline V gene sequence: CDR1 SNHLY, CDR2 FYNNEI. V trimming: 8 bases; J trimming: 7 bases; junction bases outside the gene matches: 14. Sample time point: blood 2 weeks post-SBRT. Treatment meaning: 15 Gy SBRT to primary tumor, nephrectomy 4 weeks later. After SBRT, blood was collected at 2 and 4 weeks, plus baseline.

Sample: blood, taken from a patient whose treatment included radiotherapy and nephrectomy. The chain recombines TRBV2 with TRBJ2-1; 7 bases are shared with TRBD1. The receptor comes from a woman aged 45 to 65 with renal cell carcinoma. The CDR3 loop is CASGGRTGAVNEQFF. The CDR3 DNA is TGTGCCAGCGGTGGCCGAACAGGGGCCGTAAATGAGCAGTTCTTC.